The 21 T cell receptor beta chains below were found in one sample sequenced in a study of blood T cell repertoires in COVID-19. Clones were sequenced by immunoSEQ multiplex PCR, and TCRdb holds only the in-frame ones, with some missing. Among hundreds of thousands of clones listed, around 86% were seen once. Sequencing used peripheral blood. The receptors were gathered from a man between 60 and 75 years old who had recovered from COVID-19.

The chain couples TRBV24-1 to TRBJ2-3, with a weak D call TRBD2 (6 bases). Germline V gene data show CDR1 as KGHDR and CDR2 as SFDVKD. The CDR3 length is 16 residues. The V end lost 3 bases, the J end lost 0 bases, and 12 bases lay between the germline ends. CDR3 bases: TGTGCCACCAGTGATCGACTAGGCTCTAGCACAGATACGCAGTATTTT. Its protein is CATSDRLGSSTDTQYF.

The chain combines TRBV7-2 with TRBJ1-5; weak D call: TRBD1 (6 bases). The CDR3 totals 14 residues. Trimming removed 5 bases from V and 4 bases from J, with 12 bases in between. The germline gives CDR1 SGHTA, CDR2 FQGNSA. The CDR3 sequence is CASSLTGNNQPQHF. The CDR3 coding sequence is TGTGCCAGCAGCCTGACAGGAAATAATCAGCCCCAGCATTTT.

The chain combines TRBV19 with TRBJ2-1; the match to TRBD1 covers 8 bases. The V and J ends lost 5 bases and 12 bases, in that order; junction bases with no gene match: 3. In germline, CDR1 is LNHDA, CDR2 SQIVND (reference sequence). The CDR3 runs 11 residues. CDR3 in DNA: TGTGCCAGTAGTTCCGGGACAGGGCAGTTCTTC. It yields the protein CASSSGTGQFF.

The chain is built from TRBV19 and TRBJ1-5; 11 bases agree with TRBD1. V was pared by 7 bases and J by 4 bases, with 9 bases of the junction left unmatched. This CDR3 has 16 amino acids. CDR1 is LNHDA and CDR2 is SQIVND in the germline V gene (reference sequence). The CDR3: CASTWTGGSGNQPQHF. The DNA of the CDR3 is TGTGCCAGTACTTGGACAGGGGGCTCGGGTAATCAGCCCCAGCATTTT.

The genes are TRBV7-3 and TRBJ1-1; tentatively, D is TRBD1 (5 bases). Looked up from germline, CDR1 is SGHTA and CDR2 is FQGTGA. The V end lost 5 bases, the J end lost 10 bases, and 20 bases lay between the germline ends. The CDR3 length is 14 residues. This CDR3 is CASSLRGGASPAFF. The CDR3 region has the DNA TGTGCCAGCAGCCTTAGGGGTGGCGCCAGTCCAGCTTTCTTT.

V gene TRBV6-4 combines with J gene TRBJ1-2; possible D gene TRBD1, 5 bases. The germline V gene has CDR1 MRHNA and CDR2 SNTAGT. The CDR3 is 13 residues long. Trimming cost V 5 bases and J 4 bases, with 11 bases left between them. The CDR3 protein is CASSRSGAYGYTF. The CDR3 DNA follows: TGTGCCAGCAGTCGAAGCGGGGCCTATGGCTACACCTTC.

The CDR3: CASSSGTGVNSNQPQHF. DNA for the CDR3: TGTGCCAGCAGTTCCGGGACAGGGGTCAATAGCAATCAGCCCCAGCATTTT. The chain uses TRBV27 and TRBJ1-5; TRBD1 aligns across 10 bases. The germline V gene encodes CDR1 MNHEY and CDR2 SMNVEV (reference sequence). The CDR3 runs to 17 residues. The V and J ends lost 4 bases and 0 bases, in that order; junction bases with no gene match: 6.

This sequence joins TRBV18 and TRBJ2-3; D call uncertain. The germline V gene encodes CDR1 KGHSH and CDR2 LQKENI. V lost 2 bases and J lost 9, with 18 bases in between. The CDR3 loop spans 15 amino acids. CDR3 sequence reads: CASSPNVPEAGTQYF. The DNA for the CDR3 is TGTGCCAGCTCACCAAACGTCCCAGAGGCTGGCACGCAGTATTTT.

This clone was picked up one time. V usage is TRBV7-3 and J usage is TRBJ2-3; TRBD2 matches 7 bases. Germline CDR1 reads SGHTA; CDR2 reads FQGTGA. V was pared by 5 bases and J by 5 bases, with 10 bases of the junction left unmatched. CDR3 size: 15 residues. The CDR3 loop is CASSIARGREDTQYF. CDR3 in DNA: TGTGCCAGCAGCATCGCTCGGGGGAGGGAAGATACGCAGTATTTT.

Concerning this clone: The same CDR3 arises from other DNA sequences in this sample as well. V is TRBV9 and J is TRBJ2-7, with 10 bases aligning to TRBD1. The V gene's germline CDR1 is SGDLS and CDR2 YYNGEE. Trimming cost V 3 bases and J 3 bases; bases outside gene matches: 3. The CDR3 runs to 14 residues. CDR3 DNA sequence: TGTGCCAGCAGCGCCCGGGACAGGGGCTACGAGCAGTACTTC. This codes for CASSARDRGYEQYF. Drawing the rest from reference TRBV9 and TRBJ2-7, the complete variable domain is DSGVTQTPKHLITATGQRVTLRCSPRSGDLSVYWYQQSLDQGLQFLIQYYNGEERAKGNILERFSAQQFPDLHSELNLSSLELGDSALYFCASSARDRGYEQYFGPGTRLTVT.

This chain links TRBV9 with TRBJ2-3; the match to TRBD2 covers 14 bases. The V gene's germline CDR1 is SGDLS and CDR2 YYNGEE. The ends lost 4 bases at V and 4 bases at J; junction bases unmatched: 8. CDR3 length equals 17 residues. This CDR3 is CASSPRGTSGRADTQYF. The CDR3 DNA is TGTGCCAGCAGCCCCCGGGGGACTAGCGGGAGAGCAGATACGCAGTATTTT.

The V call is TRBV24-1, the J call TRBJ2-3; possible D gene TRBD1, 5 bases. The germline V gene has CDR1 KGHDR and CDR2 SFDVKD. V dropped 4 bases and J dropped 4 bases, with 17 bases sitting between them. This CDR3 spans 16 amino acids. CDR3 sequence reads: CATSEHQQAAADTQYF. In DNA, the CDR3 is TGTGCCACCAGTGAACACCAACAGGCAGCCGCAGATACGCAGTATTTT.

The chain is built from TRBV7-3 and TRBJ2-3; D is perhaps TRBD2 (6 bases). The CDR3 is 16 amino acids. V lost 5 bases and J 5 bases, leaving 20 bases between the germline ends. Per the germline V gene, CDR1 is SGHTA and CDR2 is FQGTGA. As DNA, the CDR3 is TGTGCCAGCAGCCCCACCTCGGGGGTGGGAGGAGATACGCAGTATTTT. It specifies CASSPTSGVGGDTQYF.

This clone was detected only a few times. The chain recombines TRBV5-6 with TRBJ2-5; 8 bases align to TRBD1. The CDR3 runs 13 residues. The J segment lost 7 bases and the V segment lost 3 bases, leaving 5 bases of the junction unmatched. Germline lookup yields CDR1 SGHDT and CDR2 YYEEEE. The CDR3 DNA reads as TGTGCCAGCAGCTCCGACGACAGGGGGACCCAGTACTTC. Translation gives CASSSDDRGTQYF.

The chain joins TRBV19 to TRBJ1-1; perhaps TRBD1 as D (6 bases). In germline, CDR1 is LNHDA, CDR2 SQIVND (reference sequence). The CDR3 has 14 amino acids. V gave up 5 bases and J gave up 0 bases, with 10 bases separating them. CDR3 DNA sequence: TGTGCCAGTAGTGTTACAGGGTTGAACACTGAAGCTTTCTTT. Protein product: CASSVTGLNTEAFF.

In its sample, this clone was seen once. This chain connects TRBV7-7 to TRBJ2-5; D unresolved. CDR3 length: 14 amino acids. V lost 0 bases, J lost 5 bases, and 10 bases lay in between. CDR1 and CDR2 (germline): SSHAT, FNYEAQ (reference sequence). The CDR3 nucleotides read TGTGCCAGCAGCTTAGCCAACGGGTGGGAGACCCAGTACTTC. This codes for CASSLANGWETQYF.

The rearrangement uses TRBV29-1 and TRBJ2-5; 9 nucleotides agree with TRBD2. The CDR3 covers 12 residues. Losses at the gene ends were 6 bases for V and 9 bases for J; bases not matched to a gene: 8. Germline CDR1 reads SQVTM; CDR2 reads ANQGSEA. The CDR3 protein is CSVPSSGIPQYF. Here the CDR3 DNA reads TGCAGCGTGCCTTCTAGCGGGATTCCCCAGTACTTC. The whole variable domain, remainder taken from reference TRBV29-1 and TRBJ2-5, is SAVISQKPSRDICQRGTSLTIQCQVDSQVTMMFWYRQQPGQSLTLIATANQGSEATYESGFVIDKFPISRPNLTFSTLTVSNMSPEDSSIYLCSVPSSGIPQYFGPGTRLLVL.

J is TRBJ1-4 and V is TRBV19; maybe TRBD1 (6 bases). Germline V gene sequence: CDR1 LNHDA, CDR2 SQIVND (reference sequence). The CDR3 runs to 14 residues. With 5 bases removed from V and 7 bases from J, the gap between germline ends came to 14 bases. CDR3 sequence (DNA): TGTGCCAGTAGTCCGGGGGGCCTTGGTGAAAAACTGTTTTTT. Translation: CASSPGGLGEKLFF.

The table lists this clone with a count of one. This sequence joins TRBV7-9 and TRBJ1-2, with 10 bases aligning to TRBD1. Trimming took 7 bases from V and 7 from J; bases not matched to a gene: 12. This CDR3 is 15 amino acids long. Germline assignment: CDR1 SEHNR and CDR2 FQNEAQ (reference sequence). The CDR3 is CASKRDRGNYGGYTF. The CDR3, as DNA: TGTGCCAGCAAACGGGACAGGGGTAACTATGGTGGCTACACCTTC.

V gene TRBV4-1 combines with J gene TRBJ1-1; possibly TRBD1 for D (6 bases). Germline CDR1 reads MGHRA; CDR2 reads YSYEKL. CDR3 length: 17 residues. V lost 0 bases and J 3 bases, leaving 17 bases between the germline ends. The chain's CDR3 is CASSQEGRERGDTEAFF. The CDR3 DNA reads as TGCGCCAGCAGCCAAGAGGGGAGGGAGAGGGGGGACACTGAAGCTTTCTTT.

J is TRBJ2-1 and V is TRBV6-5, with a possible D match to TRBD1 (6 bases). Per the germline V gene, CDR1 is MNHEY and CDR2 is SVGAGI. V was clipped by 6 bases and J by 4 bases, with 16 bases between them. The CDR3 is 15 amino acids. The CDR3: CASSPRGGMYNEQFF. Written as DNA, the CDR3 is TGTGCCAGCAGCCCCAGAGGGGGTATGTACAATGAGCAGTTCTTC.